This is a list of T cell receptor beta chains from one sample in a study of cytomegalovirus exposure and HLA in healthy donors. Generated by immunoSEQ multiplex PCR, the TCRdb table keeps only in-frame clones and is missing some. The data hold 170,000 or so clones, with approximately 80% observed a single time. Source material: PBMCs. The receptors stem from a boy between 10 and 17 years old in good health and CMV-seronegative. Each CDR3 is given with its conserved first and last residue. Fields, in order: V gene, J gene, D gene, clone size, CDR3 DNA, CDR3 protein. D genes are given only for firm matches. Size tells how often a clone was seen (once, few, many) or the class of an expanded clone, and some rows leave it out.

>TRBV16|TRBJ2-6|.|.
TGTGCCAGCAGCCAATCGTGGGGGCGCAAGTGGGCCAACGTCCTGACTTTC
CASSQSWGRKWANVLTF
>TRBV28|TRBJ1-1|.|.
TGTGCCAGCAGTTTATCAGGGGTGGAGACTGAAGCTTTCTTT
CASSLSGVETEAFF
>TRBV6-8|TRBJ1-2|.|.
TGTGCCAGCGCCACAGGGAAGGATGGCTACACCTTC
CASATGKDGYTF
>TRBV11-3|TRBJ2-7|TRBD2|.
TGTGCCAGCAGCTTCTGGTCTAGCGGGCGATACGAGCAGTACTTC
CASSFWSSGRYEQYF
>TRBV30|TRBJ1-2|.|.
TGTGCCTGGGAAATTGGGGGCGGCTACACCTTC
CAWEIGGGYTF
>TRBV2|TRBJ1-1|TRBD1|.
TGTGCCAGCAGTCTACAGGGGAGTGAAGCTTTCTTT
CASSLQGSEAFF
>TRBV13|TRBJ1-2|TRBD1|once
TGTGCCAGCAGCCCGGACAGGGGATCTAACTATGGCTACACCTTC
CASSPDRGSNYGYTF
>TRBV7-9|TRBJ1-1|.|.
TGTGCCAGCTCCCAGACTATGAACACTGAAGCTTTCTTT
CASSQTMNTEAFF
>TRBV18|TRBJ1-5|.|.
TGTGCCAGCTCACTCTGGGGGGATAGCAATCAGCCCCAGCATTTT
CASSLWGDSNQPQHF
>TRBV7-2|TRBJ2-3|TRBD2|.
TGTGCCAGCAGCTCGAGAGGAGCGGGAAGGCCCTCAGATACGCAGTATTTT
CASSSRGAGRPSDTQYF
>TRBV7-7|TRBJ2-1|TRBD2|.
TGTGCTAGCAGCTCCCATAGCGGGATCACCGCTTACAATGAGCAGTTCTTC
CASSSHSGITAYNEQFF
>TRBV5-1|TRBJ1-1|TRBD1|.
TGCGCCAGCACAGGGGGGCACACTGAAGCTTTCTTT
CASTGGHTEAFF
>TRBV7-2|TRBJ1-5|.|few
TGTGCCAGCAGCTCCGCTTGGGGGGACGGGCAGCCCCAGCATTTT
CASSSAWGDGQPQHF
>TRBV6-1|TRBJ2-3|TRBD2|few
TGTGCCAGCAGTGAAATCGTAGCGGGGACCAGTGATACGCAGTATTTT
CASSEIVAGTSDTQYF
>TRBV11-3|TRBJ2-7|.|.
TGTGCCAGCAGCTTAGGCAGGGTCGGCGAGCAGTACTTC
CASSLGRVGEQYF
>TRBV7-2|TRBJ2-5|.|.
TGTGCCAGCAGCTTAGCATCACTACAAGAGACCCAGTACTTC
CASSLASLQETQYF
>TRBV6-1|TRBJ2-7|.|.
TGTGCCAGCAGCGTGTCAGGGGAGGGCTACGAGCAGTACTTC
CASSVSGEGYEQYF
>TRBV5-1|TRBJ1-4|.|few
TGCGCCAGCAGCTTGGCCGGTTTAAATGAAAAACTGTTTTTT
CASSLAGLNEKLFF
>TRBV5-1|TRBJ1-2|.|.
TGCGCCAGCAGCTTGGTGCAGGGGAACTATGGCTACACCTTC
CASSLVQGNYGYTF
>TRBV5-1|TRBJ1-6|.|.
TGCGCCAGCAGCTTGTCCGGGAGCTCCTATAATTCACCCCTCCACTTT
CASSLSGSSYNSPLHF
>TRBV5-1|TRBJ2-3|.|.
TGCGCCAGCAGCTTGGATCGGGGTGCGAGGCCAGATACGCAGTATTTT
CASSLDRGARPDTQYF
>TRBV7-9|TRBJ1-2|TRBD1|.
TGTGCCAGCAGCCTCGGACAGGGGGCGTCGTATGGCTACACCTTC
CASSLGQGASYGYTF
>TRBV6-1|TRBJ2-7|TRBD2|.
TGTGCCAGCAGTAGGACTAGCGGGATCGAGCAGTACTTC
CASSRTSGIEQYF
>TRBV6-5|TRBJ1-1|.|.
TGTGCCAGCAGACTACAGCCCGGGATCGGCTTGACTTTCTTT
CASRLQPGIGLTFF
>TRBV6-5|TRBJ2-1|TRBD2|.
TGTGCCAGCAGGTCTAGCGGGAAGGGGGACAATGAGCAGTTCTTC
CASRSSGKGDNEQFF
>TRBV5-1|TRBJ2-1|TRBD2|.
TGCGCCAACAGCCCTAATAGCGGGGGGGCCTACAATGAGCAGTTCTTC
CANSPNSGGAYNEQFF
>TRBV6-5|TRBJ1-4|TRBD1|few
TGTGCCAGCAGTTACGCTTCGACAGGGGGCCATGAAAAACTGTTTTTT
CASSYASTGGHEKLFF
>TRBV4-3|TRBJ2-3|TRBD2|.
TGCGCCAGCAGCTCATTACCGGGACTAGCGGGACAAGATACGCAGTATTTT
CASSSLPGLAGQDTQYF
>TRBV18|TRBJ2-7|.|.
TGTGCCAGCTCACCGACTAGTAGCGGCGAGCAGTACTTC
CASSPTSSGEQYF
>TRBV30|TRBJ2-7|.|.
TGTGCCTGGTCCGCAGAGGAGGGGTGGTACGAGCAGTACTTC
CAWSAEEGWYEQYF
>TRBV11-2|TRBJ1-1|TRBD1|.
TGTGCCAGCAGCCTGACAGGGAGTGAGGACACTGAAGCTTTCTTT
CASSLTGSEDTEAFF
>TRBV19|TRBJ2-5|TRBD2|.
TGTGCCAGTAGTATACGGCTAGCGGGGGTCGATAGGGAGACCCAGTACTTC
CASSIRLAGVDRETQYF
>TRBV11-2|TRBJ1-1|.|few
TGTGCCAGCAGCTTAGTTACGCGCGTTAGAGCTTTCTTT
CASSLVTRVRAFF
>TRBV7-2|TRBJ1-1|.|.
TGTGCCAGCAGCGAGTGGCGGGGTCTGAGCACTGAAGCTTTCTTT
CASSEWRGLSTEAFF
>TRBV2|TRBJ1-5|.|.
TGTGCCAGCAAGTCAAGGGGTAGCAATCAGCCCCAGCATTTT
CASKSRGSNQPQHF
>TRBV5-6|TRBJ1-2|TRBD1|.
TGTGCCAGCAGCTTGTGGGACAGGGAAGGAGGCTACACCTTC
CASSLWDREGGYTF
>TRBV5-5|TRBJ2-3|TRBD2|few
TGTGCCAGCAGCACACTTAGCGGGGGCACAGATACGCAGTATTTT
CASSTLSGGTDTQYF
>TRBV29-1|TRBJ1-2|TRBD1|few
TGCAGCGTTGACTCCGGGACAGGGGGCTATGGCTACACCTTC
CSVDSGTGGYGYTF
>TRBV2|TRBJ2-7|.|.
TGTGCCAGCTCACAGGGCAGGTCGTCCTACGAGCAGTACTTC
CASSQGRSSYEQYF
>TRBV2|TRBJ1-6|TRBD1|.
TGTGCCAGCAGTAAGATGGGGACAGGGGGTAATTCACCCCTCCACTTT
CASSKMGTGGNSPLHF
>TRBV5-5|TRBJ1-3|TRBD1|.
TGTGCCAGCAGCTTGACAGGGACAGCTGGAAACACCATATATTTT
CASSLTGTAGNTIYF
>TRBV6-5|TRBJ1-4|TRBD1|.
TGTGCCAGCAGTTACTCCCGGACAGGGGGTAGAGAAAAACTGTTTTTT
CASSYSRTGGREKLFF
>TRBV2|TRBJ2-7|TRBD1|.
TGTGCCAGCGGGGGACAGGGAACCTACGAGCAGTACTTC
CASGGQGTYEQYF
>TRBV5-1|TRBJ2-2|.|.
TGCGCCAGCAGCTCACACCCGAACACCGGGGAGCTGTTTTTT
CASSSHPNTGELFF
>TRBV29-1|TRBJ1-1|.|.
TGCAGCGTTTCGGCCAGGCGGGACACTGAAGCTTTCTTT
CSVSARRDTEAFF
>TRBV7-9|TRBJ2-5|TRBD2|.
TGTGCCAGCAGCCTAAGTCTGGGGCGGGGGAATCAAGAGACCCAGTACTTC
CASSLSLGRGNQETQYF
>TRBV30|TRBJ2-7|.|.
TGTGCCTGGTGGGGCAAAGCCTACGAGCAGTACTTC
CAWWGKAYEQYF
>TRBV2|TRBJ1-2|TRBD1|.
TGTGCCAGCAGTGAATCGGGGGGACAGGGCTTCTATGGCTACACCTTC
CASSESGGQGFYGYTF
>TRBV6-5|TRBJ2-1|TRBD2|.
TGTGCCAGCTTTCAGCGGGAGGTCAATGAGCAGTTCTTC
CASFQREVNEQFF
>TRBV5-1|TRBJ2-1|.|.
TGCGCCAGCAGCTTGGGGATAGGGGCTCCGGCTTACAATGAGCAGTTCTTC
CASSLGIGAPAYNEQFF
>TRBV5-1|TRBJ2-3|TRBD2|.
TGCGCCAGCAGCCCCGGACTAGGGTACACAGATACGCAGTATTTT
CASSPGLGYTDTQYF
>TRBV10-2|TRBJ2-1|TRBD2|few
TGCGCCAGCAACGGAATAGCGGGAGACATCGAGCAGTTCTTC
CASNGIAGDIEQFF
>TRBV7-3|TRBJ2-5|TRBD2|.
TGTGCCAGCAGCTTAACCGGGACTAAAGAGACCCAGTACTTC
CASSLTGTKETQYF
>TRBV6-6|TRBJ1-4|.|once
TGTGCCAGCAGTTACGGCGACAGAAAGAATGAAAAACTGTTTTTT
CASSYGDRKNEKLFF
>TRBV10-3|TRBJ2-5|TRBD1|once
TGTGCCACCATTTCGGGACAGGGGGCTAAAGAGACTCAGTACTTC
CATISGQGAKETQYF
>TRBV5-1|TRBJ2-2|TRBD2|.
TGCGCCAGCAGCTTGGTAGCGGGGGGGTCGAACACCGGGGAGCTGTTTTTT
CASSLVAGGSNTGELFF